This entry is about one T cell receptor beta chain. TCRdb re-derived calls from the reads in MiXCR, one entry per CDR3 protein. The sample holds nearly 450,000 distinct CDR3 sequences, approximately 32% seen once. The data are from a study of T cell repertoires in cytomegalovirus infection. About the research overall: Public TCR beta signatures provided an indication of both CMV infection and a matching HLA type.

The V gene's germline CDR1 is MGHRA and CDR2 YSYEKL. V lost 0 bases and J lost 1, with 12 bases in between. The CDR3 is made up of 16 amino acids. The origin of this receptor is a human donor in good health (CMV status not recorded). Some clones in this sample may be carry-over from other donors' samples. The rearrangement links TRBV4-1 to TRBJ1-1; D remains unclear. Sequenced sample: PBMCs. DNA for the CDR3: TGCGCCAGCAGCCAAGATCGGAAAGGTGGGAACACTGAAGCTTTCTTT. Residues: CASSQDRKGGNTEAFF.